The 26 T cell receptor beta chains below were found in one sample sequenced in a study of beta chain features in type 1 diabetes. Study results and limitations: Across all four CD4+ subsets, people with type 1 diabetes showed modestly shorter TCRB CDR3s.

No antigen has been identified for these receptors. Every isolated RNA sample was fully reverse transcribed, so sequencing captured expressed TCRB transcripts. The method was immunoSEQ multiplex PCR; TCRdb's version includes in-frame clones alone and lacks a portion of them. Altogether some 370,000 clones are present, roughly 9.8% being singletons, with the ten largest covering about 0.64%. Sequenced input: central memory CD4+ T cells from blood. The receptors originated from a man aged 25 to 45 with type 1 diabetes.

This clone was counted a few times. The CDR3 coding sequence is TGTGCCAGCAGGATGCCTGGAAACACCATATATTTT. Encoded protein: CASRMPGNTIYF. This chain joins TRBV28 and TRBJ1-3; D not resolved. V was pared by 6 bases and J by 2 bases, with 5 bases between. CDR1 is MDHEN, CDR2 SYDVKM, per germline. The CDR3 covers 12 residues.

The rearrangement links TRBV7-2 to TRBJ1-1; 7 bases line up with TRBD1. This CDR3 has 14 residues. V shed 2 bases, J shed 5 bases, and the junction held 5 bases outside the gene matches. Germline V gene lookup returns CDR1 SGHTA and CDR2 FQGNSA. CDR3 amino acids: CASSLPGGRTEAFF. CDR3 DNA sequence: TGTGCCAGCAGCTTACCAGGGGGGCGGACTGAAGCTTTCTTT.

This clone was seen a few times. This sequence joins TRBV2 and TRBJ2-7, with 14 bases lining up with TRBD2. V lost 4 bases, J lost 5 bases, and 13 bases stayed unmatched. This CDR3 has 18 amino acids. The germline V gene encodes CDR1 SNHLY and CDR2 FYNNEI. CDR3 protein: CASSVEGRSGLAGDEQYF. The CDR3 nucleotides are TGTGCCAGCAGTGTTGAGGGCAGGTCGGGACTAGCGGGAGACGAGCAGTACTTC.

This clone has ten or more counts. The chain joins TRBV6-5 to TRBJ2-7, with D uncertain. Germline V lookup: CDR1 MNHEY, CDR2 SVGAGI. CDR3 length: 11 amino acids. Trimming removed 7 bases at V and 12 bases at J, with 16 bases between. The CDR3 spells CASTSRAFWYF. The DNA for the CDR3 is TGTGCCAGCACCTCTCGCGCGTTTTGGTACTTC.

This clone has ten or more counts. The gene calls are TRBV28 and TRBJ2-6; 8 bases line up with TRBD1. The V segment lost 3 bases and the J segment 7 bases; nucleotides outside the gene matches: 5. Looked up from germline, CDR1 is MDHEN and CDR2 is SYDVKM. The CDR3 is 15 residues long. The CDR3 reads CASSFTGQGANVLTF. The CDR3 region has the DNA TGTGCCAGCAGTTTCACCGGACAGGGCGCCAACGTCCTGACTTTC.

This clone occurred once. The CDR3 DNA follows: TGCGCCAGCAGCCCAGAGAGGGCCAGCAGCGATGAGCAGTTCTTC. It translates to CASSPERASSDEQFF. This sequence joins TRBV5-1 and TRBJ2-1; tentatively, D is TRBD2 (5 bases). The CDR3 has 15 amino acids. Trimming cost V 4 bases and J 8 bases, with 19 bases left between them. Germline V CDR1 and CDR2: SGHRS, YFSETQ.

This clone was observed a handful of times. V usage is TRBV6-5 and J usage is TRBJ2-5; TRBD2 matches at 8 bases. After removal of 2 bases from V and 5 bases from J, the junction contained 4 bases not matched to a gene. Germline-derived CDR1 and CDR2 are MNHEY and SVGAGI. The CDR3 consists of 14 residues. The CDR3: CASSYPGRAETQYF. The CDR3 nucleotides are TGTGCCAGCAGTTACCCCGGGAGGGCGGAGACCCAGTACTTC.

The V gene is TRBV28, the J gene TRBJ1-2, with D unclear. V was cut by 6 bases and J by 3 bases, with 14 bases left in between. Germline CDR1 reads MDHEN; CDR2 reads SYDVKM. The CDR3 totals 14 residues. CDR3 protein: CASRETGGDYGYTF. The CDR3 DNA reads as TGTGCCAGCAGGGAGACCGGCGGGGACTATGGCTACACCTTC.

The chain links TRBV28 to TRBJ1-1; no clear D. Trimming removed 6 bases from V and 2 bases from J, with 13 bases in between. The CDR3 is 14 residues long. CDR1 is MDHEN, CDR2 SYDVKM, per germline. The CDR3 sequence: CASSQPRVNTEAFF. DNA of the CDR3: TGTGCCAGCAGCCAACCGCGGGTCAACACTGAAGCTTTCTTT.

The sample holds a few counts of this clone. The chain has TRBV28 and TRBJ1-1; 7 bases map to TRBD1. The V and J ends lost 6 bases and 5 bases, in that order; junction bases with no gene match: 6. Germline V gene lookup returns CDR1 MDHEN and CDR2 SYDVKM. The CDR3 is 13 residues long. The DNA for the CDR3 is TGTGCCAGCAGACAGGGGAGGAATACTGAAGCTTTCTTT. It encodes CASRQGRNTEAFF.

This chain uses TRBV6-5 with TRBJ2-2; D is unclear. The CDR3 consists of 15 residues. Germline V gives CDR1 MNHEY, CDR2 SVGAGI. The V end was cut by 3 bases, the J end by 0 bases, with 8 bases between. This CDR3 is CASSYRQTNTGELFF. The CDR3 DNA sequence: TGTGCCAGCAGTTATCGGCAGACGAACACCGGGGAGCTGTTTTTT.

The chain links TRBV10-3 to TRBJ1-2; a weak D match, TRBD1 (6 bases). The CDR3 totals 12 residues. CDR1 ENHRY and CDR2 SYGVKD come from the germline V gene. The V end was cut by 8 bases, the J end by 5 bases, with 12 bases between. The CDR3 DNA is TGTGCCATCCTCTCAACAGGGTATGGCTACACCTTC. The encoded protein is CAILSTGYGYTF.

Ten or more counts support this clone. The chain employs TRBV7-9 and TRBJ1-1; D remains unclear. The CDR3 is 10 residues long. Between the trimmed V and J ends, which lost 6 bases and 12 bases, there was a span of 11 bases. CDR1 is SEHNR and CDR2 is FQNEAQ in the germline V gene (reference sequence). The CDR3 nucleotides are TGTGCCAGCAGTGAGGCCATGACTTTCTTT. This translates into CASSEAMTFF.

The rearrangement joins TRBV28 to TRBJ1-2; D gene uncertain. V dropped 4 bases and J dropped 7 bases, with 16 bases sitting between them. Germline CDR1 MDHEN, CDR2 SYDVKM. The length of the CDR3 is 14 residues. CDR3 amino acids: CASSSGQGVGGYTF. The CDR3 region has the DNA TGTGCCAGCAGTTCGGGCCAAGGTGTGGGTGGCTACACCTTC.

This chain connects TRBV2 to TRBJ2-7; 9 positions match TRBD1. This CDR3 spans 17 amino acids. CDR1 and CDR2 (germline): SNHLY, FYNNEI. Germline trimming cut 0 bases from V and 4 bases from J; bases unmatched to any gene: 10. In DNA form, the CDR3 reads TGTGCCAGCAGTGAAGCAACGGGGACAGGGAAGGTTTACGAGCAGTACTTC. Protein: CASSEATGTGKVYEQYF.

The V call is TRBV7-3, the J call TRBJ2-4; 9 bases are shared with TRBD1. The V gene's germline CDR1 is SGHTA and CDR2 FQGTGA. This CDR3 region has 20 residues. V was clipped by 5 bases and J by 4 bases; unmatched bases: 21. The CDR3 DNA is TGTGCCAGCAGCGGTTTGCTACCGGGACAGGGTAGCGAGGATAAAAACATTCAGTACTTC. It yields the protein CASSGLLPGQGSEDKNIQYF.

The rearrangement joins TRBV11-3 to TRBJ2-7; 9 positions match TRBD1. V dropped 5 bases and J dropped 5; count of bases not matched to a gene: 10. Per the germline V gene, CDR1 is SGHNT and CDR2 is YENEEA. The CDR3 is made up of 15 amino acids. The CDR3 loop is CASSAGQGAPNEQYF. The CDR3 DNA reads TGTGCCAGCAGCGCGGGACAGGGCGCCCCCAACGAGCAGTACTTC.

The chain has TRBV28 and TRBJ2-7; 8 nucleotides agree with TRBD1. With 5 bases clipped from V and 3 bases from J, the junction kept 9 bases outside the gene matches. Germline CDR1 and CDR2: MDHEN and SYDVKM. This CDR3 spans 15 amino acids. This CDR3 reads CASSPLGTGNYEQYF. CDR3 sequence (DNA): TGTGCCAGCAGTCCGTTGGGGACAGGAAACTACGAGCAGTACTTC.

This clone was seen at least ten times. This sequence joins TRBV2 and TRBJ2-7, with a possible D match to TRBD2 (5 bases). The CDR3 length is 11 residues. Trimming took 8 bases from V and 3 from J, leaving 8 bases between them. The germline V gene encodes CDR1 SNHLY and CDR2 FYNNEI. The CDR3 bases are TGTGCCAGCCAACGGGGCTACGAGCAGTACTTC. This codes for CASQRGYEQYF.

This clone appeared many times. The chain has TRBV28 and TRBJ1-1; D is unclear. Germline loops: CDR1 MDHEN, CDR2 SYDVKM. The CDR3 spans 16 residues. With 6 bases removed from V and 4 bases from J, the gap between germline ends came to 21 bases. As DNA, the CDR3 is TGTGCCAGCAGGGGTCGGGTAGGGATTGGAGGCACTGAAGCTTTCTTT. Protein sequence: CASRGRVGIGGTEAFF.

This chain links TRBV6-5 with TRBJ1-5; the D gene is possibly TRBD1 (6 bases). The V and J ends lost 2 bases and 4 bases respectively, with 9 bases between them. The CDR3 sequence is 14 residues long. Germline loops: CDR1 MNHEY, CDR2 SVGAGI. The CDR3 DNA sequence: TGTGCCAGCAGTTACGGGGGGCGTAATCAGCCCCAGCATTTT. Translating it yields CASSYGGRNQPQHF.

This clone was observed a few times. The chain employs TRBV2 and TRBJ1-1; tentatively, D is TRBD1 (5 bases). CDR1 is SNHLY, CDR2 FYNNEI, per germline. Trimming removed 8 bases at V and 2 bases at J, with 15 bases between. The CDR3 has 14 amino acids. The CDR3 reads CASVRGRTNTEAFF. In DNA form, the CDR3 reads TGTGCCAGCGTGAGGGGCAGAACCAACACTGAAGCTTTCTTT.

This clone was observed at least ten times. The chain has TRBV28 and TRBJ1-1; no clear D gene. CDR1 and CDR2 from the germline V gene are MDHEN and SYDVKM. V lost 6 bases to trimming and J lost 2 bases, with 13 bases between them. The CDR3 length is 14 residues. The CDR3 loop is CASSPGRRNTEAFF. CDR3 coding DNA: TGTGCCAGCAGCCCCGGACGGAGAAACACTGAAGCTTTCTTT.

The gene calls are TRBV6-1 and TRBJ2-7, with a tentative D call TRBD2 (6 bases). The V end was cut by 8 bases, the J end by 0 bases, with 11 bases between. Looked up from germline, CDR1 is MNHNS and CDR2 is SASEGT. The CDR3 extends over 13 amino acids. The CDR3, as DNA: TGTGCCAGCCGGGACTCCAGCTCCTACGAGCAGTACTTC. Translated: CASRDSSSYEQYF.

For the CDR3, the DNA is TGTGCCAGCAGCACAGGACAGCAAAACTATGGCTACACCTTC. It specifies CASSTGQQNYGYTF. V and J are TRBV7-2 and TRBJ1-2; weak D call: TRBD1 (6 bases). CDR1 and CDR2 from the germline V gene are SGHTA and FQGNSA. The CDR3 is 14 residues long. V shed 5 bases and J shed 2 bases, with 12 bases lying between them. Full variable domain (outside the CDR3, taken from reference TRBV7-2 and TRBJ1-2): GAGVSQSPSNKVTEKGKDVELRCDPISGHTALYWYRQSLGQGLEFLIYFQGNSAPDKSGLPSDRFSAERTGGSVSTLTIQRTQQEDSAVYLCASSTGQQNYGYTFGSGTRLTVV.

This clone was found a few times. CDR3 loop: CASSPPGLAGPGELFF. The CDR3 nucleotides read TGTGCCAGCAGCCCACCGGGACTAGCGGGGCCCGGGGAGCTGTTTTTT. The rearrangement uses TRBV7-2 and TRBJ2-2; 13 bases are shared with TRBD2. The CDR3 spans 16 residues. Looked up from germline, CDR1 is SGHTA and CDR2 is FQGNSA. Trimming removed 5 bases from V and 6 bases from J; junction bases left unmatched: 6. Complete variable domain (other parts from reference TRBV7-2 and TRBJ2-2): GAGVSQSPSNKVTEKGKDVELRCDPISGHTALYWYRQSLGQGLEFLIYFQGNSAPDKSGLPSDRFSAERTGGSVSTLTIQRTQQEDSAVYLCASSPPGLAGPGELFFGEGSRLTVL.